A selection of T cell receptor beta chains follows, all from one sample in a study of T cells in Graves' hyperthyroidism and ophthalmopathy. TCRdb itself ran the multiplex PCR reads through MiXCR, one entry per CDR3 protein. The data show hundreds of thousands of distinct CDR3 sequences, with about a sixth seen just once and approximately 30% held by the top ten. Input material: blood. Receptors originate from a woman in her late teens or twenties with Graves' ophthalmopathy. Each CDR3 is given with its conserved first and last residue. A D gene is named only where the DNA matches it firmly. Part of the rows lack a size; the others show once, few, many or a class for expanded clones.

CDR3 length: 14; clone size: many; D gene: TRBD2; J gene: TRBJ2-5; V gene: TRBV7-9; CDR3 protein: CASSLAGGQETQYF; CDR3 DNA: TGTGCCAGCAGCTTAGCGGGAGGGCAAGAGACCCAGTACTTC
CDR3 length: 14; clone size: few; D gene: NA; J gene: TRBJ1-3; V gene: TRBV12-3/TRBV12-4; CDR3 protein: CASRNKLSGNTIYF; CDR3 DNA: TGTGCCAGCAGGAACAAGCTCTCTGGAAACACCATATATTTT
CDR3 length: 18; clone size: many; D gene: NA; J gene: TRBJ2-7; V gene: TRBV7-9; CDR3 protein: CASSPHGARSFGSDEQYF; CDR3 DNA: TGTGCCAGCAGCCCCCACGGGGCTCGAAGCTTTGGGTCTGACGAGCAGTACTTC
CDR3 length: 16; clone size: many; D gene: TRBD2; J gene: TRBJ2-1; V gene: TRBV28; CDR3 protein: CASSSDQAGARNEQFF; CDR3 DNA: TGTGCCAGCAGTTCCGATCAAGCGGGGGCCAGGAATGAGCAGTTCTTC
CDR3 length: 17; clone size: many; D gene: TRBD2; J gene: TRBJ2-2; V gene: TRBV7-6; CDR3 protein: CASSLGEGLAGPGELFF; CDR3 DNA: TGTGCCAGCAGCTTAGGGGAAGGACTAGCGGGACCCGGGGAGCTGTTTTTT
CDR3 length: 15; clone size: many; D gene: TRBD1; J gene: TRBJ1-5; V gene: TRBV19; CDR3 protein: CASSAWTGPNQPQHF; CDR3 DNA: TGTGCCAGTAGTGCCTGGACAGGGCCGAATCAGCCCCAGCATTTT
CDR3 length: 16; clone size: many; D gene: TRBD2; J gene: TRBJ2-1; V gene: TRBV6-2/TRBV6-3; CDR3 protein: CASSYATSGRALEQFF; CDR3 DNA: TGTGCCAGCAGTTACGCGACTAGCGGGAGGGCCCTTGAGCAGTTCTTC
CDR3 length: 14; clone size: many; D gene: NA; J gene: TRBJ2-7; V gene: TRBV24-1; CDR3 protein: CATSGASVFDEQYF; CDR3 DNA: TGTGCCACCAGTGGGGCTAGTGTCTTTGACGAGCAGTACTTC
CDR3 length: 15; clone size: few; D gene: NA; J gene: TRBJ2-7; V gene: TRBV14; CDR3 protein: CASSQARGPSYEQHF; CDR3 DNA: TGTGCCAGCAGCCAAGCCAGGGGTCCCTCCTACGAGCAGCACTTC
CDR3 length: 16; clone size: many; D gene: TRBD2; J gene: TRBJ2-1; V gene: TRBV27; CDR3 protein: CASSLRTSGGYNEQFF; CDR3 DNA: TGTGCCAGCAGTTTAAGGACTAGCGGGGGTTACAATGAGCAGTTCTTC
CDR3 length: 11; clone size: many; D gene: NA; J gene: TRBJ1-1; V gene: TRBV11-2; CDR3 protein: CASSLGEEAFF; CDR3 DNA: TGTGCCAGCAGCTTAGGGGAAGAAGCTTTCTTT
CDR3 length: 12; clone size: many; D gene: NA; J gene: TRBJ1-2; V gene: TRBV6-2/TRBV6-3; CDR3 protein: CASSYSNYGYTF; CDR3 DNA: TGTGCCAGCAGTTACTCTAACTATGGCTACACCTTC
CDR3 length: 15; clone size: many; D gene: NA; J gene: TRBJ1-2; V gene: TRBV28; CDR3 protein: CASRATLGYGYGYTF; CDR3 DNA: TGTGCCAGCAGGGCCACCCTGGGGTACGGCTATGGCTACACCTTC
CDR3 length: 14; clone size: many; D gene: NA; J gene: TRBJ2-1; V gene: TRBV28; CDR3 protein: CASSQAWPYNEQFF; CDR3 DNA: TGTGCCAGCAGCCAAGCGTGGCCCTACAATGAGCAGTTCTTC
CDR3 length: 15; clone size: many; D gene: TRBD1; J gene: TRBJ1-1; V gene: TRBV13; CDR3 protein: CASSLRQGQNTEAFF; CDR3 DNA: TGTGCCAGCAGCCTACGACAGGGGCAGAACACTGAAGCTTTCTTT
CDR3 length: 13; clone size: many; D gene: NA; J gene: TRBJ1-1; V gene: TRBV14; CDR3 protein: CASSQDLGIGAFF; CDR3 DNA: TGTGCCAGCAGCCAAGATCTGGGGATTGGGGCTTTCTTT
CDR3 length: 12; clone size: few; D gene: NA; J gene: TRBJ2-5; V gene: TRBV15; CDR3 protein: CATSPESETQYF; CDR3 DNA: TGTGCCACCAGCCCTGAGAGTGAGACCCAGTACTTC
CDR3 length: 16; clone size: many; D gene: NA; J gene: TRBJ1-3; V gene: TRBV4-2; CDR3 protein: CASSQEFPPGGNTIYF; CDR3 DNA: TGTGCCAGCAGCCAAGAGTTCCCGCCTGGGGGAAACACCATATATTTT
CDR3 length: 15; clone size: many; D gene: TRBD1; J gene: TRBJ2-1; V gene: TRBV9; CDR3 protein: CASSITGTGYNEQFF; CDR3 DNA: TGTGCCAGCAGCATCACCGGGACAGGGTACAATGAGCAGTTCTTC
CDR3 length: 12; clone size: many; D gene: TRBD1; J gene: TRBJ1-2; V gene: TRBV6-1; CDR3 protein: CASSDREGGYTF; CDR3 DNA: TGTGCCAGCAGCGACAGGGAGGGTGGCTACACCTTC
CDR3 length: 14; clone size: many; D gene: NA; J gene: TRBJ2-7; V gene: TRBV4-1; CDR3 protein: CASSQVRHHYEQYF; CDR3 DNA: TGCGCCAGCAGCCAAGTGCGACACCACTACGAGCAGTACTTC
CDR3 length: 11; clone size: NA; D gene: NA; J gene: TRBJ2-4; V gene: TRBV19; CDR3 protein: CASTKQGIQYF; CDR3 DNA: TGTGCCAGCACCAAACAGGGCATTCAGTACTTC
CDR3 length: 15; clone size: many; D gene: TRBD1; J gene: TRBJ2-7; V gene: TRBV5-1; CDR3 protein: CASSGGQGPAYEQYF; CDR3 DNA: TGCGCCAGCAGCGGGGGACAGGGACCGGCCTACGAGCAGTACTTC
CDR3 length: 13; clone size: many; D gene: TRBD2; J gene: TRBJ2-5; V gene: TRBV15; CDR3 protein: CATRRGGLETQYF; CDR3 DNA: TGTGCCACCCGGCGGGGGGGCCTCGAGACCCAGTACTTC
CDR3 length: 16; clone size: NA; D gene: TRBD1; J gene: TRBJ1-1; V gene: TRBV4-1; CDR3 protein: CASSSLPGQGNTEAFF; CDR3 DNA: TGCGCCAGCAGCTCATTACCGGGACAGGGGAACACTGAAGCTTTCTTT
CDR3 length: 14; clone size: NA; D gene: NA; J gene: TRBJ2-7; V gene: TRBV28; CDR3 protein: CASSRPDFNDEQYF; CDR3 DNA: TGTGCCAGCAGTCGCCCGGACTTTAACGACGAGCAGTACTTC
CDR3 length: 14; clone size: many; D gene: NA; J gene: TRBJ2-7; V gene: TRBV12-3/TRBV12-4; CDR3 protein: CASSFGRGFHEQYF; CDR3 DNA: TGTGCCAGCAGTTTTGGCAGGGGATTCCACGAGCAGTACTTC
CDR3 length: 14; clone size: many; D gene: TRBD1; J gene: TRBJ2-3; V gene: TRBV29-1; CDR3 protein: CSPWTGESTDTQYF; CDR3 DNA: TGCAGCCCCTGGACAGGGGAGAGCACAGATACGCAGTATTTT
CDR3 length: 15; clone size: many; D gene: TRBD1; J gene: TRBJ1-2; V gene: TRBV6-2/TRBV6-3; CDR3 protein: CASSSPTTGSYGYTF; CDR3 DNA: TGTGCCAGCAGTTCACCTACGACAGGGTCATATGGCTACACCTTC
CDR3 length: 17; clone size: few; D gene: NA; J gene: TRBJ1-5; V gene: TRBV19; CDR3 protein: CASSISAGAHSNQPQHF; CDR3 DNA: TGTGCCAGTAGTATTTCGGCCGGGGCCCATAGCAATCAGCCCCAGCATTTT
CDR3 length: 13; clone size: many; D gene: TRBD2; J gene: TRBJ2-1; V gene: TRBV2; CDR3 protein: CASSRDYRNEQFF; CDR3 DNA: TGTGCCAGCAGCCGGGACTACCGCAATGAGCAGTTCTTC
CDR3 length: 15; clone size: many; D gene: NA; J gene: TRBJ1-2; V gene: TRBV7-9; CDR3 protein: CASSLVQGSGYGYTF; CDR3 DNA: TGTGCCAGCAGCTTAGTTCAGGGATCGGGCTATGGCTACACCTTC
CDR3 length: 14; clone size: many; D gene: TRBD2; J gene: TRBJ2-1; V gene: TRBV6-6; CDR3 protein: CASSYGTSGYEQFF; CDR3 DNA: TGTGCCAGCAGTTACGGGACTAGCGGCTATGAGCAGTTCTTC
CDR3 length: 15; clone size: many; D gene: NA; J gene: TRBJ1-4; V gene: TRBV7-9; CDR3 protein: CASSNPTSFSEKLFF; CDR3 DNA: TGTGCCAGCAGCAACCCGACGTCCTTTAGTGAAAAACTGTTTTTT
CDR3 length: 17; clone size: many; D gene: TRBD1; J gene: TRBJ1-2; V gene: TRBV9; CDR3 protein: CASSVTSIGQGDYGYTF; CDR3 DNA: TGTGCCAGCAGCGTAACCTCCATTGGACAGGGGGACTATGGCTACACCTTC
CDR3 length: 13; clone size: many; D gene: NA; J gene: TRBJ2-1; V gene: TRBV5-6; CDR3 protein: CASSLGNYNEQFF; CDR3 DNA: TGTGCCAGCAGCTTGGGTAACTACAATGAGCAGTTCTTC
CDR3 length: 14; clone size: NA; D gene: NA; J gene: TRBJ1-1; V gene: TRBV4-1; CDR3 protein: CASSQAGQSTEAFF; CDR3 DNA: TGCGCCAGCAGCCAAGCAGGGCAGAGCACTGAAGCTTTCTTT
CDR3 length: 17; clone size: NA; D gene: TRBD2; J gene: TRBJ2-7; V gene: TRBV29-1; CDR3 protein: CSVCLIGTSGGLYEQYF; CDR3 DNA: TGCAGCGTCTGTTTGATCGGGACTAGCGGGGGCTTATACGAGCAGTACTTC
CDR3 length: 14; clone size: many; D gene: NA; J gene: TRBJ2-7; V gene: TRBV20-1; CDR3 protein: CSAKIGGVPYEQYF; CDR3 DNA: TGCAGTGCCAAGATAGGGGGGGTCCCCTACGAGCAGTACTTC
CDR3 length: 13; clone size: many; D gene: NA; J gene: TRBJ2-1; V gene: TRBV28; CDR3 protein: CASRPPSYNEQFF; CDR3 DNA: TGTGCCAGCAGACCACCCTCCTACAATGAGCAGTTCTTC
CDR3 length: 17; clone size: many; D gene: TRBD2; J gene: TRBJ2-6; V gene: TRBV6-5; CDR3 protein: CASSYSTSGSGANVLTF; CDR3 DNA: TGTGCCAGCAGTTACTCGACTAGCGGCTCTGGGGCCAACGTCCTGACTTTC
CDR3 length: 13; clone size: many; D gene: NA; J gene: TRBJ1-1; V gene: TRBV19; CDR3 protein: CASSMDWGTEAFF; CDR3 DNA: TGTGCCAGTAGTATGGACTGGGGGACTGAAGCTTTCTTT
CDR3 length: 13; clone size: NA; D gene: NA; J gene: TRBJ1-2; V gene: TRBV27; CDR3 protein: CASSSIGAHGYTF; CDR3 DNA: TGTGCCAGCAGTTCTATAGGGGCGCATGGCTACACCTTC
CDR3 length: 15; clone size: NA; D gene: TRBD2; J gene: TRBJ2-5; V gene: TRBV11-2; CDR3 protein: CASRWGLAGRETQYF; CDR3 DNA: TGTGCCAGCAGGTGGGGACTAGCGGGGAGAGAGACCCAGTACTTC
CDR3 length: 18; clone size: many; D gene: TRBD2; J gene: TRBJ2-5; V gene: TRBV20-1; CDR3 protein: CSARGLGLAGGTQETQYF; CDR3 DNA: TGCAGTGCTAGAGGGTTGGGGCTAGCGGGGGGGACCCAAGAGACCCAGTACTTC
CDR3 length: 16; clone size: many; D gene: TRBD1; J gene: TRBJ2-7; V gene: TRBV12-3/TRBV12-4; CDR3 protein: CASSNRGTGGFNEQYF; CDR3 DNA: TGTGCCAGCAGTAACCGCGGGACAGGGGGTTTCAACGAGCAGTACTTC
CDR3 length: 14; clone size: few; D gene: NA; J gene: TRBJ2-7; V gene: TRBV27; CDR3 protein: CASSFAGSSYEQYF; CDR3 DNA: TGTGCCAGCAGTTTTGCGGGGAGCTCCTACGAGCAGTACTTC
CDR3 length: 15; clone size: NA; D gene: TRBD1; J gene: TRBJ1-2; V gene: TRBV11-2; CDR3 protein: CASTRTGSPNYGYTF; CDR3 DNA: TGTGCCAGCACCAGGACAGGGTCTCCTAACTATGGCTACACCTTC
CDR3 length: 14; clone size: many; D gene: NA; J gene: TRBJ2-5; V gene: TRBV28; CDR3 protein: CASSLWRAKETQYF; CDR3 DNA: TGTGCCAGCAGTTTATGGCGGGCTAAAGAGACCCAGTACTTC
CDR3 length: 15; clone size: few; D gene: TRBD2; J gene: TRBJ2-1; V gene: TRBV7-3; CDR3 protein: CASSCGSGGYNEQFF; CDR3 DNA: TGCGCCAGCAGCTGTGGTAGCGGGGGATACAATGAGCAGTTCTTC
CDR3 length: 13; clone size: many; D gene: NA; J gene: TRBJ1-1; V gene: TRBV7-2; CDR3 protein: CASSAGRSPEAFF; CDR3 DNA: TGTGCCAGCAGCGCAGGACGGTCCCCTGAAGCTTTCTTT
CDR3 length: 16; clone size: NA; D gene: TRBD2; J gene: TRBJ2-3; V gene: TRBV6-2/TRBV6-3; CDR3 protein: CASSYGSGGATDTQYF; CDR3 DNA: TGTGCCAGCAGTTACGGAAGCGGGGGGGCGACAGATACGCAGTATTTT
CDR3 length: 14; clone size: NA; D gene: NA; J gene: TRBJ2-1; V gene: TRBV6-1; CDR3 protein: CASRGYRGGNEQFF; CDR3 DNA: TGTGCCAGCAGGGGATACAGGGGGGGCAATGAGCAGTTCTTC
CDR3 length: 14; clone size: many; D gene: TRBD2; J gene: TRBJ2-1; V gene: TRBV7-3; CDR3 protein: CASSLSGSGNEQFF; CDR3 DNA: TGTGCCAGCAGCTTAAGCGGGAGTGGCAATGAGCAGTTCTTC
CDR3 length: 16; clone size: many; D gene: TRBD1; J gene: TRBJ2-1; V gene: TRBV24-1; CDR3 protein: CATSDPEGQTYNEQFF; CDR3 DNA: TGTGCCACCAGTGATCCAGAGGGACAGACGTACAATGAGCAGTTCTTC
CDR3 length: 16; clone size: many; D gene: TRBD2; J gene: TRBJ2-7; V gene: TRBV3-1; CDR3 protein: CASSQVRSGSPYEQYF; CDR3 DNA: TGTGCCAGCAGCCAAGTAAGAAGCGGGAGCCCCTACGAGCAGTACTTC
CDR3 length: 16; clone size: many; D gene: TRBD1; J gene: TRBJ1-1; V gene: TRBV3-1; CDR3 protein: CASSLSGTGANTEAFF; CDR3 DNA: TGTGCCAGCAGCCTTTCCGGGACAGGAGCGAACACTGAAGCTTTCTTT
CDR3 length: 15; clone size: many; D gene: NA; J gene: TRBJ2-7; V gene: TRBV7-8; CDR3 protein: CASSSDRDGFYEQYF; CDR3 DNA: TGTGCCAGCAGCAGCGACCGGGACGGTTTCTACGAGCAGTACTTC
CDR3 length: 14; clone size: many; D gene: TRBD2; J gene: TRBJ2-2; V gene: TRBV2; CDR3 protein: CASRRQGGVGELFF; CDR3 DNA: TGTGCCAGCAGGCGGCAGGGAGGGGTCGGGGAGCTGTTTTTT